This is a list of T cell receptor beta chains from one sample in a study of identical twins. MiXCR was run by TCRdb on the 5' RACE reads, yielding one entry per CDR3 protein. The table has 690,000 or so distinct CDR3 sequences, 6.1% seen once. Sequenced: naive T cells sorted from blood. The receptor set was obtained from a young man in good health. Both conserved end residues are part of each CDR3. The order of the fields is clone size, D gene, J gene, V gene, CDR3 DNA, CDR3 protein. The D gene is left open where the match is weak. Not all rows give a size; the values are once, few, many and, for expanded clones, a class.

clone size: -; D gene: TRBD1; J gene: TRBJ2-3; V gene: TRBV15; CDR3 DNA: TGTGCCACCAGCAGAGAGTCCGGGACAGGGAATACAGATACGCAGTATTTT; CDR3 protein: CATSRESGTGNTDTQYF
clone size: many; D gene: TRBD1; J gene: TRBJ2-7; V gene: TRBV20-1; CDR3 DNA: TGCAGTGCTACACACTCCGGGACAGGGGCAAAGGGGGGCACCTACGAGCAGTACTTC; CDR3 protein: CSATHSGTGAKGGTYEQYF
clone size: many; D gene: TRBD2; J gene: TRBJ2-7; V gene: TRBV28; CDR3 DNA: TGTGCCAGCAGTGAACCCCACCCGGGACTAGCGGCCTACGAGCAGTACTTC; CDR3 protein: CASSEPHPGLAAYEQYF
clone size: few; D gene: TRBD1; J gene: TRBJ1-2; V gene: TRBV7-8; CDR3 DNA: TGTGCCAGCAGCTTAGTCTCGGACAGGGAGGTCGACTATGGCTACACCTTC; CDR3 protein: CASSLVSDREVDYGYTF
clone size: many; D gene: -; J gene: TRBJ1-2; V gene: TRBV7-9; CDR3 DNA: TGTGCCAGCAGCGTACCGAGGGGGAACTATGGCTACACCTTC; CDR3 protein: CASSVPRGNYGYTF
clone size: -; D gene: -; J gene: TRBJ1-3; V gene: TRBV6-4; CDR3 DNA: TGTGCCAGCAGTGAAGAGGCAGCTGGAAACACCATATATTTT; CDR3 protein: CASSEEAAGNTIYF
clone size: few; D gene: TRBD2; J gene: TRBJ2-3; V gene: TRBV15; CDR3 DNA: TGTGCCACCAGCAGAGATTCTATCCAGGCGGGAGTCCCAGATACGCAGTATTTT; CDR3 protein: CATSRDSIQAGVPDTQYF
clone size: -; D gene: -; J gene: TRBJ1-1; V gene: TRBV2; CDR3 DNA: TGTGCCAGCCCCCAGAACACTGAAGCTTTCTTT; CDR3 protein: CASPQNTEAFF
clone size: -; D gene: TRBD2; J gene: TRBJ2-3; V gene: TRBV14; CDR3 DNA: TGTGCCAGCAGCCCGCAGCTAGCGGGCACAGATACGCAGTATTTT; CDR3 protein: CASSPQLAGTDTQYF
clone size: many; D gene: -; J gene: TRBJ2-5; V gene: TRBV12-3/TRBV12-4; CDR3 DNA: TGTGCCAGCAGAATAGGACCCCCGGGTGAGACCCAGTACTTC; CDR3 protein: CASRIGPPGETQYF
clone size: many; D gene: TRBD1; J gene: TRBJ1-1; V gene: TRBV29-1; CDR3 DNA: TGCAGCGTTGAAGATCTACTTACAGGGGACACTGAAGCTTTCTTT; CDR3 protein: CSVEDLLTGDTEAFF
clone size: few; D gene: -; J gene: TRBJ2-1; V gene: TRBV14; CDR3 DNA: TGTGCCAGCAGCCATGGGTCCCCCTACAATGAGCAGTTCTTC; CDR3 protein: CASSHGSPYNEQFF
clone size: many; D gene: -; J gene: TRBJ2-2; V gene: TRBV12-3/TRBV12-4; CDR3 DNA: TGTGCCAGCAATTTTGGGGGCACCGGGGAGCTGTTTTTT; CDR3 protein: CASNFGGTGELFF
clone size: few; D gene: -; J gene: TRBJ2-6; V gene: TRBV29-1; CDR3 DNA: TGCAGCGTTAAACCCTCTGGGGCCAACGTCCTGACTTTC; CDR3 protein: CSVKPSGANVLTF